These 25 T cell receptor beta chains share one sample of origin, sequenced in a study of blood T cell repertoires in COVID-19. This table comes from immunoSEQ multiplex PCR, and its TCRdb copy is limited to in-frame clones, with some not included. The data hold 150,000 to 180,000 clones, with approximately 85% observed a single time. The source material was peripheral blood. The source is a woman aged 55-70 years with COVID-19, enrolled during active disease.

J is TRBJ2-3 and V is TRBV19; no clear D gene. Per germline, CDR1 LNHDA and CDR2 SQIVND (reference sequence). Trimming took off 7 bases at V and 3 bases at J, with 11 bases between the two ends. The CDR3 has 13 amino acids. DNA for the CDR3: TGTGCCAGTAAGCATAGTAGTACAGATACGCAGTATTTT. Its protein product is CASKHSSTDTQYF.

J is TRBJ2-2 and V is TRBV3-1 (or the pseudogene TRBV3-2); 12 nucleotides align to TRBD2. Germline-derived CDR1 and CDR2 are LGHDT and YNNKEL (reference sequence). CDR3 length: 17 amino acids. Trimming took 4 bases from V and 7 from J; bases not matched to a gene: 10. The CDR3, as DNA: TGTGCCAGCAGCCCCAGGGGTACTAGCGGGAGGAACGGGGAGCTGTTTTTT. Encoded protein: CASSPRGTSGRNGELFF.

This chain joins TRBV15 and TRBJ2-3, with 14 bases lining up with TRBD2. CDR1 and CDR2 (germline): LNHNV, YYDKDF (reference sequence). CDR3 length: 20 residues. The V segment lost 4 bases and the J segment 3 bases; nucleotides outside the gene matches: 15. Here the CDR3 DNA reads TGTGCCACCAGCACCCCAAGACCCGGGACTAGCGGGGGTTTAACAGATACGCAGTATTTT. The encoded protein is CATSTPRPGTSGGLTDTQYF.

V and J are TRBV3-1 (or the pseudogene TRBV3-2) and TRBJ1-5; unclear D gene. Trimming took 0 bases from V and 7 from J, leaving 10 bases between them. CDR1 and CDR2 from the germline V gene are LGHDT and YNNKEL (reference sequence). This CDR3 contains 14 residues. CDR3 loop: CASSQEPVRQPQHF. CDR3 bases: TGTGCCAGCAGCCAAGAACCGGTGAGGCAGCCCCAGCATTTT.

This rearrangement joins TRBV3-1 (or the pseudogene TRBV3-2) to TRBJ2-1; 16 nucleotides match TRBD2. V lost 4 bases and J lost 9; bases outside the gene matches: 15. The CDR3 loop spans 19 amino acids. Germline V gene lookup returns CDR1 LGHDT and CDR2 YNNKEL (reference sequence). The CDR3 DNA reads TGTGCCAGCAGCCCATCCGGGACTAGCGGGAGGGCCCGTTTCGGTGAGCAGTTCTTC. This gives the protein CASSPSGTSGRARFGEQFF.

V and J are TRBV6-5 and TRBJ1-2; D is perhaps TRBD1 (5 bases). The germline V gene encodes CDR1 MNHEY and CDR2 SVGAGI. This CDR3 contains 12 residues. V was shortened by 7 bases and J by 5 bases, with 11 bases between the two germline ends. The CDR3 coding sequence is TGTGCCAGCACCAATGGGGCTTATGGCTACACCTTC. This codes for CASTNGAYGYTF.

This chain connects TRBV5-1 to TRBJ1-1, with 10 bases aligning to TRBD1. CDR3 length equals 15 residues. V was clipped by 4 bases and J by 6 bases; unmatched bases: 9. Germline V gives CDR1 SGHRS, CDR2 YFSETQ. In DNA form, the CDR3 reads TGCGCCAGCAGCCCAACGACAGGGGGCATTGCTGAAGCTTTCTTT. Translating it yields CASSPTTGGIAEAFF.

This chain connects TRBV5-1 to TRBJ1-2; TRBD1 aligns across 8 bases. The CDR3 has 17 residues. Per germline, CDR1 SGHRS and CDR2 YFSETQ. V lost 0 bases to trimming and J lost 4 bases; unmatched junction nucleotides: 11. The DNA of the CDR3 is TGCGCCAGCAGCTTGGTGTTCCAGGGGGCTCAGGTCTATGGCTACACCTTC. Its protein product is CASSLVFQGAQVYGYTF. Full variable domain (outside the CDR3, taken from reference TRBV5-1 and TRBJ1-2): KAGVTQTPRYLIKTRGQQVTLSCSPISGHRSVSWYQQTPGQGLQFLFEYFSETQRNKGNFPGRFSGRQFSNSRSEMNVSTLELGDSALYLCASSLVFQGAQVYGYTFGSGTRLTVV.

The rearrangement uses TRBV6-1 and TRBJ2-1; 15 bases are a match to TRBD2. With 4 bases clipped from V and 2 bases from J, the junction kept 6 bases outside the gene matches. The CDR3 has 18 residues. The germline V gene encodes CDR1 MNHNS and CDR2 SASEGT. The CDR3 sequence: CASSGGTSGRTTYNEQFF. For the CDR3, the DNA is TGTGCCAGCAGTGGTGGGACTAGCGGGAGGACGACCTACAATGAGCAGTTCTTC.

The V call is TRBV6-5, the J call TRBJ2-7; 8 nucleotides align to TRBD1. CDR1 is MNHEY and CDR2 is SVGAGI in the germline V gene. With V trimmed by 5 bases and J by 7 bases, 7 bases remained unmatched. There are 13 residues in the CDR3. CDR3 DNA sequence: TGTGCCAGCAGTCCCCAGGGGGCGTGGGAGCAGTACGTC. Its protein product is CASSPQGAWEQYV.

This clone has more than one count but fewer than ten. The chain couples TRBV18 to TRBJ2-7, with D possibly being TRBD2 (6 bases). The CDR3 spans 14 residues. Germline CDR1 KGHSH, CDR2 LQKENI. V dropped 3 bases and J dropped 7 bases, with 16 bases sitting between them. The CDR3 DNA follows: TGTGCCAGCTCACCTGAAGGGACTTCAAGGGAGCAGTACGTC. Translation gives CASSPEGTSREQYV.

The CDR3 sequence is CASSLRIQHLGAFF. The CDR3 DNA reads TGTGCCAGCAGCTTGAGGATCCAGCACTTGGGCGCTTTCTTT. The V call is TRBV5-6, the J call TRBJ1-1; D is undetermined. Germline CDR1 and CDR2: SGHDT and YYEEEE. V shed 1 base and J shed 11 bases, with 18 bases lying between them. This CDR3 contains 14 residues.

This chain links TRBV7-2 with TRBJ2-7; D possibly corresponds to TRBD2 (5 bases). Germline V CDR1 and CDR2: SGHTA, FQGNSA. V was cut by 5 bases and J by 0 bases, with 14 bases left in between. The CDR3 is made up of 15 amino acids. For the CDR3, the DNA is TGTGCCAGCAGCGCGCTACTAGGTCTCTCCTACGAGCAGTACGTC. As protein: CASSALLGLSYEQYV.

The V call is TRBV7-8, the J call TRBJ1-2; 7 nucleotides line up with TRBD1. This CDR3 region has 13 residues. Losses at the gene ends were 3 bases for V and 8 bases for J; bases not matched to a gene: 6. Looked up from germline, CDR1 is SGHVS and CDR2 is FQNEAQ. This chain's CDR3 is CASSFNTGEGYTF. The CDR3 DNA follows: TGTGCCAGCAGCTTTAATACAGGGGAAGGCTACACCTTC.

This chain connects TRBV18 to TRBJ1-5, with D possibly being TRBD1 (5 bases). The CDR3 has 17 amino acids. V lost 5 bases and J lost 3, with 20 bases in between. From germline, CDR1 is KGHSH and CDR2 LQKENI. CDR3 DNA: TGTGCCAGCTCATCGGACCGTACCTCCAGGGCCAATCAGCCCCAGCATTTT. This sequence encodes CASSSDRTSRANQPQHF.

The genes are TRBV7-7 and TRBJ2-3; weak D call: TRBD2 (6 bases). CDR1 is SSHAT and CDR2 is FNYEAQ in the germline V gene (reference sequence). This CDR3 region has 15 residues. Deletions cut 4 bases from V and 5 bases from J, with 16 bases between. The CDR3 DNA is TGTGCCAGCAGCTCTAGCGCTCTCCGGGGAGATACGCAGTATTTT. This translates into CASSSSALRGDTQYF.

The V gene is TRBV25-1, the J gene TRBJ2-5; tentative D call: TRBD1 (5 bases). Per germline, CDR1 MGHDK and CDR2 SYGVNS. CDR3 size: 13 residues. With 4 bases removed from V and 7 bases from J, the gap between germline ends came to 13 bases. The CDR3 spells CASSVNRWGTQYF. CDR3 coding DNA: TGTGCCAGCAGTGTGAACAGGTGGGGGACCCAGTACTTC.

The J gene is TRBJ2-3, the V gene TRBV7-2, with 13 bases lining up with TRBD2. The CDR3 is 16 amino acids. V lost 3 bases to trimming and J lost 6 bases; unmatched junction nucleotides: 6. Germline CDR1 SGHTA, CDR2 FQGNSA. The CDR3: CASSFKTSGGPDTQYF. The DNA of the CDR3 is TGTGCCAGCAGCTTCAAGACTAGCGGGGGGCCTGATACGCAGTATTTT.

This chain joins TRBV28 and TRBJ1-5, with 8 bases identical to TRBD1. In germline, CDR1 is MDHEN, CDR2 SYDVKM. V was pared by 2 bases and J by 2 bases, with 2 bases of the junction left unmatched. The CDR3 is 15 residues long. CDR3 DNA sequence: TGTGCCAGCAGTTTACGGGGACAGGGCAATCAGCCCCAGCATTTT. Translation gives CASSLRGQGNQPQHF.

The table lists this clone with many counts. This chain uses TRBV5-8 with TRBJ1-1; D is possibly TRBD1 (6 bases). The CDR3 extends over 15 amino acids. Germline V gene lookup returns CDR1 SGHTS and CDR2 YDEGEE. Trimming cost V 4 bases and J 0 bases, with 13 bases left between them. The CDR3 reads CASSPRQVLNTEAFF. The CDR3, as DNA: TGTGCCAGCAGCCCAAGACAGGTTTTGAACACTGAAGCTTTCTTT. The full variable domain, its missing parts supplied by reference TRBV5-8 and TRBJ1-1, is EAGVTQSPTHLIKTRGQQATLRCSPISGHTSVYWYQQALGLGLQFLLWYDEGEERNRGNFPPRFSGRQFPNYSSELNVNALELEDSALYLCASSPRQVLNTEAFFGQGTRLTVV.

As concerns this clone: The junction departs from the called germline gene at one end, perhaps through a read error. The CDR3 reads CASSPRQGEMFNSPLHF. Written as DNA, the CDR3 is TGTGCCAGCTCCCCACGACAGGGAGAGATGTTTAATTCACCCCTCCACTTT. The J gene is TRBJ1-6, the V gene TRBV18; 7 bases are a match to TRBD1. Germline V gives CDR1 KGHSH, CDR2 LQKENI. The CDR3 covers 17 residues.

In the case of this clone: In the same sample, other DNA sequences code for this CDR3. The chain is built from TRBV19 and TRBJ1-5; D is perhaps TRBD1 (6 bases). V lost 8 bases and J lost 4, with 9 bases in between. The germline CDR1 and CDR2 sequences are LNHDA and SQIVND (reference sequence). The CDR3 extends over 12 amino acids. The CDR3 reads CASRDNNQPQHF. CDR3 nucleotides: TGTGCCAGTCGGGACAATAATCAGCCCCAGCATTTT.

The genes are TRBV10-2 and TRBJ1-2, with 8 bases identical to TRBD1. J gave up 6 bases and V 6 bases, and 3 bases lay outside the gene matches. Germline V lookup: CDR1 WSHSY, CDR2 SAAADI. The CDR3 contains 12 residues. The CDR3 DNA reads TGCGCCAGCAGGGACAGGGTGGATGGCTACACCTTC. Amino acids: CASRDRVDGYTF.

The chain recombines TRBV7-6 with TRBJ1-1; no clear D gene. Trimming cost V 1 base and J 11 bases, with 14 bases left between them. The CDR3 loop spans 13 amino acids. CDR1 SGHVS and CDR2 FNYEAQ come from the germline V gene. The CDR3 here is CASSLVVGSGAFF. CDR3 DNA: TGTGCCAGCAGCTTAGTAGTAGGATCGGGGGCTTTCTTT.

This rearrangement joins TRBV5-1 to TRBJ1-5; 9 nucleotides align to TRBD1. The CDR3 contains 16 residues. V was pared by 1 base and J by 6 bases, with 8 bases of the junction left unmatched. Germline V gene data show CDR1 as SGHRS and CDR2 as YFSETQ. CDR3 in amino acids: CASSLTHRGQGQPQHF. In DNA form, the CDR3 reads TGCGCCAGCAGCTTGACTCACAGGGGGCAAGGTCAGCCCCAGCATTTT. Variable domain in full (rest from reference TRBV5-1 and TRBJ1-5): KAGVTQTPRYLIKTRGQQVTLSCSPISGHRSVSWYQQTPGQGLQFLFEYFSETQRNKGNFPGRFSGRQFSNSRSEMNVSTLELGDSALYLCASSLTHRGQGQPQHFGDGTRLSIL.